The 14 T cell receptor beta chains presented below share a single source sample, sequenced in a study of CD8+CD57+ T cells in acquired aplastic anemia. For CDR3 and TCR beta VDJ profiling, genomic DNA was the template used. TCRdb recomputed calls from the reads with MiXCR, one row per CDR3 protein. The sample lists approximately 180,000 distinct CDR3 sequences; more than 45% were seen once. It was patients with CD8+CD57+ cell expansion by flow cytometry who were chosen for sequencing. The sample comprised sorted CD4+, CD8+, or CD8+CD57+ T cells (not recorded which) from PBMCs. The receptor set was obtained from a human donor with aplastic anemia.

The chain links TRBV7-3 to TRBJ1-2; 7 nucleotides match TRBD1. V gave up 5 bases and J gave up 7 bases; unmatched junction bases: 10. Germline assignment: CDR1 SGHTA and CDR2 FQGTGA. The CDR3 is made up of 14 amino acids. The CDR3 protein is CASSPVAGGLGYTF. The CDR3 nucleotides are TGTGCCAGCAGCCCGGTGGCAGGGGGTCTTGGCTACACCTTC.

This clonotype appeared many times. This chain uses TRBV2 with TRBJ1-1; D is unclear. The CDR3 totals 13 residues. Germline V lookup: CDR1 SNHLY, CDR2 FYNNEI. Trimming removed 3 bases from V and 11 bases from J, with 16 bases in between. CDR3: CASSDGPTSSAFF. CDR3 DNA sequence: TGTGCCAGCAGTGATGGACCTACGTCCTCGGCTTTCTTT.

This clonotype was detected many times. The rearrangement joins TRBV11-2 to TRBJ1-2; D may be TRBD1 (5 bases). The CDR3 is 16 residues long. V was pared by 3 bases and J by 6 bases, with 20 bases between. CDR1 is SGHAT, CDR2 FQNNGV, per germline. The DNA of the CDR3 is TGTGCCAGCAGCTTGGGCAGGGTAATAAGAAAGGATGGCTACACCTTC. Protein: CASSLGRVIRKDGYTF. The entire variable domain, with the rest obtained from reference TRBV11-2 and TRBJ1-2, is as follows: EAGVAQSPRYKIIEKRQSVAFWCNPISGHATLYWYQQILGQGPKLLIQFQNNGVVDDSQLPKDRFSAERLKGVDSTLKIQPAKLEDSAVYLCASSLGRVIRKDGYTFGSGTRLTVV.

The sample holds many counts of this clonotype. The chain uses TRBV3-1 and TRBJ1-6; D is uncertain. The CDR3 covers 16 residues. Trimming shortened V by 2 bases and J by 2 bases, and 10 bases separated the two germline ends. The germline V gene has CDR1 LGHDT and CDR2 YNNKEL (reference sequence). The CDR3 DNA reads as TGTGCCAGCAGCCAAAAAGGCGGTACCTATAATTCACCCCTCCACTTT. Its protein product is CASSQKGGTYNSPLHF.

V is TRBV2 and J is TRBJ1-6; D is possibly TRBD1 (5 bases). V lost 1 base, J lost 7 bases, and 11 bases lay in between. The CDR3 has 15 residues. Germline V gene sequence: CDR1 SNHLY, CDR2 FYNNEI. CDR3 coding DNA: TGTGCCAGCAGTGAAGGGACAAGGGAGAATTCACCCCTCCACTTT. As protein: CASSEGTRENSPLHF.

This clonotype was seen ten or more times. The chain joins TRBV13 to TRBJ1-2; possible D gene TRBD1, 5 bases. In germline, CDR1 is PRHDT, CDR2 FYEKMQ (reference sequence). The CDR3 is 13 residues long. Trimming took 5 bases from V and 7 from J, leaving 14 bases between them. Here the CDR3 reads CASSRSLQGGYTF. CDR3 sequence (DNA): TGTGCCAGCAGCCGTTCACTCCAGGGTGGCTACACCTTC.

Only a few counts were recorded for this clonotype. This chain connects TRBV10-3 to TRBJ1-6; D is undetermined. CDR1 is ENHRY, CDR2 SYGVKD, per germline. The germline V and J ends were trimmed by 7 bases and 2 bases, with 6 bases remaining between them. This CDR3 is built from 13 residues. Written as DNA, the CDR3 is TGTGCCATCAATACAGCCTATAATTCACCCCTCCACTTT. It yields the protein CAINTAYNSPLHF.

There are many counts of this clonotype. The rearrangement uses TRBV10-3 and TRBJ1-5; no clear D. Germline V gives CDR1 ENHRY, CDR2 SYGVKD. CDR3 size: 14 residues. V lost 0 bases and J 3 bases, leaving 6 bases between the germline ends. The CDR3 DNA reads TGTGCCATCAGTGAGTCACAGTCCAATCAGCCCCAGCATTTT. This gives the protein CAISESQSNQPQHF.

This sequence joins TRBV2 and TRBJ1-6; no clear D. Trimming shortened V by 4 bases and J by 5 bases, and 15 bases separated the two germline ends. CDR3 length equals 16 residues. The V gene's germline CDR1 is SNHLY and CDR2 FYNNEI. CDR3 residues: CASSGGGRLDNSPLHF. The DNA of the CDR3 is TGTGCCAGCAGTGGGGGAGGGAGGCTGGATAATTCACCCCTCCACTTT.

This chain connects TRBV29-1 to TRBJ1-1; D ambiguous. Germline CDR1 is SQVTM and CDR2 is ANQGSEA. The CDR3 is 11 residues long. V gave up 7 bases and J gave up 5 bases, with 11 bases separating them. The CDR3: CSADAKTEAFF. In nucleotides, the CDR3 is TGCAGCGCTGACGCGAAGACTGAAGCTTTCTTT.

The chain carries TRBV19 and TRBJ1-5; TRBD1 is a possible D gene (5 bases). V was pared by 7 bases and J by 6 bases, with 16 bases between. CDR1 and CDR2 from the germline V gene are LNHDA and SQIVND (reference sequence). This CDR3 is 14 amino acids long. CDR3 sequence reads: CASTAPGSPQPQHF. DNA for the CDR3: TGTGCCAGTACCGCCCCAGGGAGTCCTCAGCCCCAGCATTTT.

This clonotype appeared a few times. The V and J genes are TRBV10-3 and TRBJ2-1, with 8 bases that match TRBD2. The CDR3 is made up of 15 amino acids. The germline CDR1 and CDR2 sequences are ENHRY and SYGVKD. The V and J ends lost 4 bases and 4 bases, in that order; junction bases with no gene match: 6. The CDR3 reads CAISGTSGGYNEQFF. CDR3 DNA: TGTGCCATCAGTGGCACGAGCGGGGGTTACAATGAGCAGTTCTTC.

The rearrangement uses TRBV6-5 and TRBJ1-5; D gene ambiguous. CDR3 length equals 12 residues. The V end was cut by 4 bases, the J end by 2 bases, with 3 bases between. Looked up from germline, CDR1 is MNHEY and CDR2 is SVGAGI. The CDR3 here is CASSFGNQPQHF. The CDR3 DNA follows: TGTGCCAGCAGTTTTGGCAATCAGCCCCAGCATTTT.

Regarding this clonotype: Given a much more abundant clone one base away, this may be a read error. This chain joins TRBV6-5 and TRBJ2-7; 10 nucleotides align to TRBD2. The length of the CDR3 is 15 residues. Germline V CDR1 and CDR2: MNHEY, SVGAGI. DNA of the CDR3: TGTGCCAGCAGTTACTTCTCTAGCGGGGGCTACGAGAAGTACTTC. Translating it yields CASSYFSSGGYEKYF.